Sequencing of this T cell receptor (beta chain) was carried out in a study of T cells in Graves' hyperthyroidism and ophthalmopathy. V was clipped by 6 bases and J by 3 bases; unmatched bases: 2. Germline CDR1 is SNHLY and CDR2 is FYNNEI. This CDR3 contains 15 residues. Findings and limits, study-wide: Ophthalmopathy was identified by the model a median about six months ahead of onset.

This clonotype was observed many times. Its cognate antigen is unknown. RNA transcripts yielded amplified TCR beta CDR3 regions. In the first-round RT-PCR of the TCR CDR3, the HTBI primer set was used. TCRdb independently ran MiXCR on the multiplex PCR reads; one entry per CDR3 protein. This sample yields under 400,000 distinct CDR3 sequences, of which less than 15% are seen a single time; roughly 8.3% belongs to the top ten. Each diagnosis drew on symptoms, thyroxine, TRAb, thyroid ultrasound and orbital computed tomography findings. This chain links TRBV2 with TRBJ1-4, with 12 bases aligning to TRBD1. The sequence was obtained from a woman younger than 30 with Graves' hyperthyroidism. Sequences were obtained from blood. Here the CDR3 reads CASRGQGASNEKLFF. CDR3 DNA: TGTGCCAGCAGGGGACAGGGGGCATCTAATGAAAAACTGTTTTTT. The whole variable domain, filled in from reference TRBV2 and TRBJ1-4, reads EPEVTQTPSHQVTQMGQEVILRCVPISNHLYFYWYRQILGQKVEFLVSFYNNEISEKSEIFDDQFSVERPDGSNFTLKIRSTKLEDSAMYFCASRGQGASNEKLFFGSGTQLSVL.